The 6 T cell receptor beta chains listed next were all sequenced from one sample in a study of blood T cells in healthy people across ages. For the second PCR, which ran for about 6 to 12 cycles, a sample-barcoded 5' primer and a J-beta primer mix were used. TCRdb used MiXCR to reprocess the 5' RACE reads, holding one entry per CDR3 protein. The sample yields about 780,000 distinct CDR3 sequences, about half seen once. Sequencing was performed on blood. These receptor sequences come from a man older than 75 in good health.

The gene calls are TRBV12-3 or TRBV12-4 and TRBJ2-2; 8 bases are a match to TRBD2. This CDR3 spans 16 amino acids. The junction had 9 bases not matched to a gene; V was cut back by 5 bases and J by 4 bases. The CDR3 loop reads CASSTGLAEVTGELFF. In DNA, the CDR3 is TGTGCCAGCAGTACCGGACTAGCCGAGGTCACCGGGGAGCTGTTTTTT.

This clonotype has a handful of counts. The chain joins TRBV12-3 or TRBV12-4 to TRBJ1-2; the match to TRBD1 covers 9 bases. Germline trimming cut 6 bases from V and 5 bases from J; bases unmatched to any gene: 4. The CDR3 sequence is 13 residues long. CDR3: CASRVGQGYGYTF. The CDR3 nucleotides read TGTGCCAGCAGAGTCGGACAGGGGTATGGCTACACCTTC.

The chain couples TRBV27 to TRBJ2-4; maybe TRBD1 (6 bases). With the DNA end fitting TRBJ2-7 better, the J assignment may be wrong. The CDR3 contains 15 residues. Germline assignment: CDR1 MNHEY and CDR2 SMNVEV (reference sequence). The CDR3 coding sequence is TGTGCCAGCAGTCCCTCGACAGGTATCTTGTACGAGCAGTACTTC. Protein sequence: CASSPSTGILYEQYF.

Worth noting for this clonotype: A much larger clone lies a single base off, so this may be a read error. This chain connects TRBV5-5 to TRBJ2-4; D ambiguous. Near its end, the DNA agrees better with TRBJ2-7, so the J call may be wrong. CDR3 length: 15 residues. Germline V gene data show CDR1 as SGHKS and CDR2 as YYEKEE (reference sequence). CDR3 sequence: CASSSGRALPYEQYF. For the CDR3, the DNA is TGTGCCAGCAGCTCCGGACGAGCGCTTCCCTACGAGCAGTACTTC.

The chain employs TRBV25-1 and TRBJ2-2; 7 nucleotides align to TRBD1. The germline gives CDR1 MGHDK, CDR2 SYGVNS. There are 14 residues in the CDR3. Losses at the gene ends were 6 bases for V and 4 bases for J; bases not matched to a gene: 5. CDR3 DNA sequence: TGTGCCAGCAGCCGACAGGGTGTCACCGGGGAGCTGTTTTTT. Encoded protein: CASSRQGVTGELFF.

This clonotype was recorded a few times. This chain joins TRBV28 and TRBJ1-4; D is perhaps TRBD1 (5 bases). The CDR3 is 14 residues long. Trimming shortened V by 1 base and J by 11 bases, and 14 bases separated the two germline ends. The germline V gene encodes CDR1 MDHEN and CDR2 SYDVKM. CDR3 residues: CASSLSGAATKLFF. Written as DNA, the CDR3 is TGTGCCAGCAGTTTATCTGGGGCCGCGACGAAACTGTTTTTT.